These 24 T cell receptor beta chains came from one sample sequenced in a study of T cell responses to AZD1222 COVID-19 vaccine. The data were produced by immunoSEQ multiplex PCR, yet TCRdb's version contains in-frame clones alone and is incomplete. The sample yields some 170,000 clones, just over 90% seen once. This specimen consisted of peripheral blood, obtained 28 days after the second AZD1222 dose. The receptors here all came from an adult who received the AZD1222 COVID-19 vaccine.

The chain uses TRBV18 and TRBJ2-5; D is possibly TRBD2 (5 bases). The CDR3 loop spans 14 amino acids. Germline V gene sequence: CDR1 KGHSH, CDR2 LQKENI. Trimming took off 1 base at V and 3 bases at J, with 9 bases between the two ends. CDR3 region: CASSPRGLEETQYF. For the CDR3, the DNA is TGTGCCAGCTCACCACGAGGGTTGGAAGAGACCCAGTACTTC.

The genes are TRBV7-2 and TRBJ2-1; 9 bases are shared with TRBD2. The CDR3 spans 15 residues. After removal of 3 bases from V and 6 bases from J, the junction contained 6 bases not matched to a gene. Per the germline V gene, CDR1 is SGHTA and CDR2 is FQGNSA. The CDR3 DNA follows: TGTGCCAGCAGCTTTACCGGGACTAGCTTCAATGAGCAGTTCTTC. Amino acids: CASSFTGTSFNEQFF.

CDR3 sequence reads: CASSQVSGNEQFF. The CDR3 bases are TGCGCCAGCAGCCAAGTATCGGGCAATGAGCAGTTCTTC. This chain joins TRBV4-1 and TRBJ2-1; D call uncertain. The CDR3 runs to 13 residues. Deletions cut 1 base from V and 6 bases from J, with 7 bases between. Germline V gene data show CDR1 as MGHRA and CDR2 as YSYEKL.

This clone showed up just once. CDR3 loop: CASSLAGRGYTF. CDR3 DNA sequence: TGTGCCAGCAGCTTAGCGGGGAGAGGCTACACCTTC. This chain links TRBV7-9 with TRBJ1-2, with D hard to call. The germline gives CDR1 SEHNR, CDR2 FQNEAQ (reference sequence). V was pared by 0 bases and J by 8 bases, with 7 bases between. The CDR3 totals 12 residues.

Only one count was recorded for this clone. The J gene is TRBJ1-1, the V gene TRBV3-1 (or the pseudogene TRBV3-2), with no clear D. V was cut by 1 base and J by 5 bases, with 11 bases left in between. The CDR3 spans 14 residues. CDR1 and CDR2 from the germline V gene are LGHDT and YNNKEL (reference sequence). This CDR3 is CASSQVEGRTEAFF. The CDR3 DNA follows: TGTGCCAGCAGCCAAGTCGAAGGTAGGACTGAAGCTTTCTTT.

Remarks on this clone: An end of the junction does not agree with germline; a read error may underlie this. This chain connects TRBV5-5 to TRBJ1-1, with no clear D. The CDR3 loop spans 13 amino acids. Per germline, CDR1 SGHKS and CDR2 YYEKEE (reference sequence). CDR3: CASSLSRNPEAFF. CDR3 nucleotides: TGTGCCAGCAGCTTGTCCAGGAACCCTGAAGCTTTCTTT.

The chain employs TRBV2 and TRBJ2-2; 10 bases align to TRBD2. The CDR3 runs to 15 residues. Germline lookup yields CDR1 SNHLY and CDR2 FYNNEI. Unmatched junction bases numbered 11, after V lost 10 bases and J lost 6 bases. In DNA, the CDR3 is TGTGCCACAGAAGGGGCTAGCGGGAGTCCCGGGGAGCTGTTTTTT. Translated, it gives CATEGASGSPGELFF.

The chain combines TRBV6-5 with TRBJ2-7, with D possibly matching TRBD1 (6 bases). The CDR3 length is 12 residues. The ends were cut back, 6 bases at V and 4 bases at J, with 10 bases in the middle. Germline CDR1 reads MNHEY; CDR2 reads SVGAGI. This CDR3 is CASSAGTYEQYF. The CDR3, as DNA: TGTGCCAGCAGCGCCGGGACATACGAGCAGTACTTC.

This chain joins TRBV20-1 and TRBJ2-5; D not resolved. The CDR3 is made up of 12 amino acids. V gave up 3 bases and J gave up 4 bases, with 9 bases separating them. Germline CDR1 is DFQATT and CDR2 is SNEGSKA (reference sequence). The CDR3 bases are TGCAGTGCTAGTGATCAGAGAGAGACCCAGTACTTC. Translation gives CSASDQRETQYF.

J is TRBJ2-7 and V is TRBV11-2, with D uncertain. The germline V and J ends were trimmed by 7 bases and 3 bases, with 10 bases remaining between them. The length of the CDR3 is 12 residues. CDR1 and CDR2 from the germline V gene are SGHAT and FQNNGV. The CDR3 DNA reads as TGTGCCAGCACCGACGTGTACTACGAGCAGTACTTC. It codes for CASTDVYYEQYF.

This clone was recorded a few times. V and J are TRBV30 and TRBJ1-2; D may be TRBD1 (5 bases). Germline V gene data show CDR1 as GTSNPN and CDR2 as SVGIG (reference sequence). The CDR3 is 10 amino acids. Trimming shortened V by 8 bases and J by 5 bases, and 9 bases separated the two germline ends. In nucleotides, the CDR3 is TGTGCCGGGGGGTTATATGGCTACACCTTC. Translation: CAGGLYGYTF.

The genes are TRBV11-3 and TRBJ2-1; D is undetermined. The germline CDR1 and CDR2 sequences are SGHNT and YENEEA. With 5 bases removed from V and 10 bases from J, the gap between germline ends came to 18 bases. The CDR3 covers 14 residues. The CDR3 DNA sequence: TGTGCCAGCAGCCACGCAAGGACGACCGGGGAGCAGTTCTTC. It specifies CASSHARTTGEQFF.

CDR3 nucleotide sequence: TGTGCCTGGAGTGTGGCCGGGAGCTCCTACAATGAGCAGTTCTTC. Protein: CAWSVAGSSYNEQFF. The chain links TRBV30 to TRBJ2-1; tentative D call: TRBD2 (6 bases). The CDR3 length is 15 residues. The ends were cut back, 0 bases at V and 0 bases at J, with 9 bases in the middle. Per germline, CDR1 GTSNPN and CDR2 SVGIG (reference sequence).

The chain is built from TRBV14 and TRBJ1-2; 7 bases map to TRBD1. With V trimmed by 5 bases and J by 4 bases, 19 bases remained unmatched. This CDR3 has 18 amino acids. Germline values: CDR1 SGHDN, CDR2 FVKESK. This chain's CDR3 is CASSYTGTAHIGAYGYTF. CDR3 coding DNA: TGTGCCAGCAGCTACACCGGGACAGCCCACATTGGTGCCTATGGCTACACCTTC.

This chain links TRBV11-3 with TRBJ2-1; 9 positions match TRBD2. Germline V lookup: CDR1 SGHNT, CDR2 YENEEA. V shed 3 bases, J shed 6 bases, and the junction held 9 bases outside the gene matches. The CDR3 covers 16 residues. The CDR3 nucleotides read TGTGCCAGCAGCTTCTCAATCGCGGGGGGGCGCAATGAGCAGTTCTTC. Translating gives CASSFSIAGGRNEQFF.

This chain connects TRBV7-9 to TRBJ2-7; the D gene is possibly TRBD1 (6 bases). The CDR3 runs to 14 residues. Trimming shortened V by 1 base and J by 2 bases, and 9 bases separated the two germline ends. In germline, CDR1 is SEHNR, CDR2 FQNEAQ (reference sequence). CDR3 sequence reads: CASSLGQATYEQYF. The DNA of the CDR3 is TGTGCCAGCAGCTTAGGACAGGCAACCTACGAGCAGTACTTC.

The V and J genes are TRBV10-1 and TRBJ1-1; no reliable D call. V was cut by 0 bases and J by 3 bases, with 5 bases left in between. The CDR3 runs 13 residues. CDR1 and CDR2 (germline): WNHNN, SYGVQD (reference sequence). DNA of the CDR3: TGCGCCAGCAGTGAGTCCCGGGACACTGAAGCTTTCTTT. This codes for CASSESRDTEAFF.

The V and J genes are TRBV19 and TRBJ1-3; tentatively, D is TRBD1 (6 bases). The germline V and J ends were trimmed by 6 bases and 8 bases, with 14 bases remaining between them. This CDR3 has 13 amino acids. The germline gives CDR1 LNHDA, CDR2 SQIVND (reference sequence). The CDR3 region is CASRRGGSDTIYF. The CDR3 DNA reads as TGTGCCAGTAGGAGGGGGGGCTCGGACACCATATATTTT.

The V call is TRBV6-5, the J call TRBJ2-2; the D gene is possibly TRBD2 (6 bases). The germline V and J ends were trimmed by 5 bases and 6 bases, with 7 bases remaining between them. Germline CDR1 reads MNHEY; CDR2 reads SVGAGI. The CDR3 length is 12 residues. The CDR3: CASSRLAGELFF. CDR3 DNA: TGTGCCAGCAGTCGACTAGCCGGGGAGCTGTTTTTT.

This chain links TRBV7-2 with TRBJ1-5; perhaps TRBD1 as D (5 bases). The CDR3 consists of 14 residues. CDR1 and CDR2 from the germline V gene are SGHTA and FQGNSA. The V end lost 5 bases, the J end lost 2 bases, and 10 bases lay between the germline ends. The CDR3, as DNA: TGTGCCAGCAGCCCCGGACATGGCAATCAGCCCCAGCATTTT. Translated: CASSPGHGNQPQHF.

V gene TRBV11-3 combines with J gene TRBJ2-2; 9 nucleotides match TRBD1. There are 16 residues in the CDR3. Germline V gene sequence: CDR1 SGHNT, CDR2 YENEEA. The V gene end was trimmed by 6 bases and the J gene end by 2 bases; junction bases not matched to a gene: 7. The CDR3 nucleotides are TGTGCCAGCAGAAAAGGACAGGGGAGTAACACCGGGGAGCTGTTTTTT. Encoded protein: CASRKGQGSNTGELFF.

V is TRBV5-1 and J is TRBJ2-5, with 8 bases aligning to TRBD2. The trim removed 1 base at V and 5 bases at J, leaving 13 bases unmatched. CDR1 and CDR2 (germline): SGHRS, YFSETQ. There are 17 residues in the CDR3. CDR3 protein: CASSLSPGGRTRETQYF. CDR3 bases: TGCGCCAGCAGCTTGAGTCCTGGCGGGAGGACGAGGGAGACCCAGTACTTC.

The V call is TRBV7-8, the J call TRBJ1-2, with D perhaps matching TRBD1 (5 bases). Germline CDR1 reads SGHVS; CDR2 reads FQNEAQ. This CDR3 region has 14 residues. V lost 5 bases, J lost 0 bases, and 10 bases lay in between. The CDR3: CASSRQTTNYGYTF. CDR3 sequence (DNA): TGTGCCAGCAGCAGACAGACGACTAACTATGGCTACACCTTC.

V and J are TRBV30 and TRBJ1-5; D is possibly TRBD1 (5 bases). Germline values: CDR1 GTSNPN, CDR2 SVGIG (reference sequence). Trimming pared 3 bases from V and 2 bases from J, leaving 17 bases between. There are 16 residues in the CDR3. The DNA for the CDR3 is TGTGCCTGGAGCAGAATGGGGGTTTGGGGCAATCAGCCCCAGCATTTT. Translated: CAWSRMGVWGNQPQHF.